This TCR beta chain came from a study of blood T cells in healthy people across ages. Study-wide background: When template switching was applied, about one barcoded beta molecule was captured per two T cells.

Primers used in a second PCR of roughly 6 to 11 cycles were a sample-barcoded 5' primer and a J-beta primer mix. TCRdb used MiXCR to reprocess the 5' RACE reads, holding one entry per CDR3 protein. In the table there are about 1.7 million distinct CDR3 sequences, roughly 27% of which are singletons. Concerning this clonotype: Antigen: not known.

Per germline, CDR1 KGHSH and CDR2 LQKENI. V gave up 6 bases and J gave up 3 bases, with 15 bases separating them. CDR3 size: 15 residues. General study points: Aged donors had fewer naive CD4+ cells and lower diversity than long-lived donors. TCR beta diversity per million T cells fell roughly linearly with age. Unsorted PBMCs prevented conclusive naive versus antigen-experienced comparison.

The receptor's source is a woman aged 25 to 45 in good health. This chain joins TRBV18 and TRBJ2-1; D may be TRBD1 (5 bases). Sequencing was done on a sample of blood. The CDR3 is CASSDSRADYNEQFF. CDR3 in DNA: TGTGCCAGCTCCGACAGCAGGGCGGACTACAATGAGCAGTTCTTC.